This entry describes one TCR beta chain. These data are taken from a study of blood T cell repertoires in COVID-19. Study-wide context: The study drew acute and convalescent COVID-19 samples from the United States, Italy and Spain.

V was shortened by 4 bases and J by 3 bases, with 7 bases between the two germline ends. Germline-derived CDR1 and CDR2 are SNHLY and FYNNEI. This CDR3 comprises 12 residues. Using immunoSEQ multiplex PCR, the repertoire was profiled, and TCRdb retains in-frame clones only, with some absent. The sample contains about 220,000 clones, about 84% of which appear only once. Material: peripheral blood. The source of this sequence is a human donor in a cohort sampled during active COVID-19. The gene calls are TRBV2 and TRBJ2-7; the D is unclear. This chain's CDR3 is CASSVGSYEQYF. The CDR3 nucleotides read TGTGCCAGCAGTGTGGGCAGCTACGAGCAGTACTTC. The full variable domain, rest sourced from reference TRBV2 and TRBJ2-7, is EPEVTQTPSHQVTQMGQEVILRCVPISNHLYFYWYRQILGQKVEFLVSFYNNEISEKSEIFDDQFSVERPDGSNFTLKIRSTKLEDSAMYFCASSVGSYEQYFGPGTRLTVT.